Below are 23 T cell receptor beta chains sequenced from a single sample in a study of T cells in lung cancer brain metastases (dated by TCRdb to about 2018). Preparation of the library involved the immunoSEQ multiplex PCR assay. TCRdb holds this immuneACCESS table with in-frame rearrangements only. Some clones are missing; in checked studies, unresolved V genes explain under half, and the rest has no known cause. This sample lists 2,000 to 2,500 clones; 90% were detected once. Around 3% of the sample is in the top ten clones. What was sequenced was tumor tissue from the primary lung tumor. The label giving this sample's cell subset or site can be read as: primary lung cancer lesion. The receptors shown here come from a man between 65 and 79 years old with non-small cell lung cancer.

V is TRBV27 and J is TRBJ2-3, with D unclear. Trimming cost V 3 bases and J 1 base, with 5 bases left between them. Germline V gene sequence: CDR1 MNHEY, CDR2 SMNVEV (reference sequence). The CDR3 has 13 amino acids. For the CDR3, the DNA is TGTGCCAGCAGTTTCAGCGGCACAGATACGCAGTATTTT. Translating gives CASSFSGTDTQYF.

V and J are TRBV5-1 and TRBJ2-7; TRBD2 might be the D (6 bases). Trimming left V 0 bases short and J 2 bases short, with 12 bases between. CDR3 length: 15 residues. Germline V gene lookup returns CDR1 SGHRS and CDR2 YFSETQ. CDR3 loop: CASSLAGGEAYEQYF. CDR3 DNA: TGCGCCAGCAGCTTGGCCGGCGGGGAAGCCTACGAGCAGTACTTC.

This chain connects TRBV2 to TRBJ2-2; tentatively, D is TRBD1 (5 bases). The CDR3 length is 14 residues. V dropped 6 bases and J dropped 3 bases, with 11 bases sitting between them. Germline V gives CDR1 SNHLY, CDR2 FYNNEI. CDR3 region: CASSQGSDTGELFF. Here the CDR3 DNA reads TGTGCCAGCAGCCAGGGAAGTGACACCGGGGAGCTGTTTTTT.

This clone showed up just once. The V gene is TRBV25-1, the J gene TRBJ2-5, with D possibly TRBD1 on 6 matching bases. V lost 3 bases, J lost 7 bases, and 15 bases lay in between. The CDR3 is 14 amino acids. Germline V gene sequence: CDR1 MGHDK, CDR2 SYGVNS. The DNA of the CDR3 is TGTGCCAGCAGTGACTGGGGGCGAGGTGGGACCCAGTACTTC. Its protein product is CASSDWGRGGTQYF.

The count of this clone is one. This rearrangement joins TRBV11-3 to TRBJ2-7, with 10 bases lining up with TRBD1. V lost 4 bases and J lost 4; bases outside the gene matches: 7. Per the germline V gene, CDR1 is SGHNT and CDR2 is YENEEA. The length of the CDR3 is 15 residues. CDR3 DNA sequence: TGTGCCAGCAGCTACGGACAGGGGGAGTTTTACGAGCAGTACTTC. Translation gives CASSYGQGEFYEQYF.

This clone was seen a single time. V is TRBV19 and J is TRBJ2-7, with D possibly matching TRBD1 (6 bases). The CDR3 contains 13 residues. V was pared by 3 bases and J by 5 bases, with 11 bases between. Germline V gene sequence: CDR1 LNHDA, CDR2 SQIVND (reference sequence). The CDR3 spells CASSMRRGHEQYF. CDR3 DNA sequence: TGTGCCAGTAGTATGCGCAGGGGCCACGAGCAGTACTTC.

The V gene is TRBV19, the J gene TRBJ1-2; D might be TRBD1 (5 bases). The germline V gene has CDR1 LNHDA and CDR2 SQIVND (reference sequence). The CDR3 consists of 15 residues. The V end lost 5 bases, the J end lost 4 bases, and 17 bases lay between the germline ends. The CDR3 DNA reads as TGTGCCAGTAGTTCCCCGAGGACGGACACCTATGGCTACACCTTC. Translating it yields CASSSPRTDTYGYTF.

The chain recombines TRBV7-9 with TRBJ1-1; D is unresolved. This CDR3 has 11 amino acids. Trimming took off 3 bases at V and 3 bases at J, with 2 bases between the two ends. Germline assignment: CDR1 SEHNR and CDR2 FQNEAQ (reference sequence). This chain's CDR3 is CASSLDTEAFF. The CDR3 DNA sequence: TGTGCCAGCAGCTTGGACACTGAAGCTTTCTTT.

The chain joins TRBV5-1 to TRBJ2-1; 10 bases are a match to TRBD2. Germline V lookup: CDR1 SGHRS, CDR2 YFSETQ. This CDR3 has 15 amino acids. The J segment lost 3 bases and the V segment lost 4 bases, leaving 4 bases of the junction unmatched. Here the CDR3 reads CASSGLAGVYNEQFF. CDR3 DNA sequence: TGCGCCAGCAGCGGGCTAGCGGGAGTCTACAATGAGCAGTTCTTC.

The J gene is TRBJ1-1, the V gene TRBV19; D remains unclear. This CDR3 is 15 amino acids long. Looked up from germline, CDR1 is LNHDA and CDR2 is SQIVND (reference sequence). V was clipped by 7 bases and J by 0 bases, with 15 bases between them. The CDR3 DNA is TGTGCCAGTAAGGGATCGGCCCATCTGAACACTGAAGCTTTCTTT. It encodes CASKGSAHLNTEAFF.

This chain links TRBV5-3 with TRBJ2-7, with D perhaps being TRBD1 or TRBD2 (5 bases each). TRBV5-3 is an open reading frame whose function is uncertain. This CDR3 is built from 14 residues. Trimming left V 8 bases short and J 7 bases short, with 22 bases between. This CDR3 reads CASSLPGRGREQYF. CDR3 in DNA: TGTGCCAGCAGCCTTCCGGGACGAGGGCGAGAGCAGTACTTC.

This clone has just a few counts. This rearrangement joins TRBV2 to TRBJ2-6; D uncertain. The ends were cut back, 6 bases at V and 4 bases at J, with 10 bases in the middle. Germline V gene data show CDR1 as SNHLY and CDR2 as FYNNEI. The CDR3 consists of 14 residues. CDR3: CASRYSTGANVLTF. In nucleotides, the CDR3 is TGTGCCAGCAGGTATTCAACCGGGGCCAACGTCCTGACTTTC.

DNA of the CDR3: TGTGCCAGTAGTATAGGTCGAGGGGATCAGCCCCAGCATTTT. It encodes CASSIGRGDQPQHF. The chain combines TRBV19 with TRBJ1-5; the D gene is possibly TRBD1 (5 bases). This CDR3 contains 14 residues. The ends were cut back, 1 base at V and 5 bases at J, with 9 bases in the middle. Germline V CDR1 and CDR2: LNHDA, SQIVND (reference sequence).

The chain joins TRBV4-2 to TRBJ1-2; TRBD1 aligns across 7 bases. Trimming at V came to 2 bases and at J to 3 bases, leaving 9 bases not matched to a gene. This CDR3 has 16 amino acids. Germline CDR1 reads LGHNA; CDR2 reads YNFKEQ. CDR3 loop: CASSQLGQVNYYGYTF. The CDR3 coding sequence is TGTGCCAGCAGCCAACTAGGACAGGTTAATTACTATGGCTACACCTTC.

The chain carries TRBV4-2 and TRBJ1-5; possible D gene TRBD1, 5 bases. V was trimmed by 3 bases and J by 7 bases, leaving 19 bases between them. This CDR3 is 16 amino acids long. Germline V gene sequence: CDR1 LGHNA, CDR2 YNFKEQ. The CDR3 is CASSQKGSLGDQPQHF. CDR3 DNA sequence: TGTGCCAGCAGCCAGAAAGGCAGCCTGGGGGACCAGCCCCAGCATTTT.

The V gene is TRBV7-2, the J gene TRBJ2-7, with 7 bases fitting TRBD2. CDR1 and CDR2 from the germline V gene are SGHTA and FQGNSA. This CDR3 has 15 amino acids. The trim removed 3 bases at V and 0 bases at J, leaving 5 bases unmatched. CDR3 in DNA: TGTGCCAGCAGCTTCTCGCGGGGGAGCTCCTACGAGCAGTACTTC. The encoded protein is CASSFSRGSSYEQYF. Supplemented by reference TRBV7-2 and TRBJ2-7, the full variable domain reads GAGVSQSPSNKVTEKGKDVELRCDPISGHTALYWYRQSLGQGLEFLIYFQGNSAPDKSGLPSDRFSAERTGGSVSTLTIQRTQQEDSAVYLCASSFSRGSSYEQYFGPGTRLTVT.

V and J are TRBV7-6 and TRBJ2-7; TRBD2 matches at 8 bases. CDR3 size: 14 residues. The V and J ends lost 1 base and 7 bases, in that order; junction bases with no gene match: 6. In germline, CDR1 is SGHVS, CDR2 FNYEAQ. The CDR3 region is CASSLEAGAKEQYF. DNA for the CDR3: TGTGCCAGCAGCTTAGAAGCGGGAGCAAAGGAGCAGTACTTC.

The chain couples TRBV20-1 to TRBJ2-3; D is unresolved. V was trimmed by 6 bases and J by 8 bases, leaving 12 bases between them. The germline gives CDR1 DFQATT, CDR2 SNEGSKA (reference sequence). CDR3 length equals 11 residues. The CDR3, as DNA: TGCAGTGCACCGACCCTCGGTACGCAGTATTTT. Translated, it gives CSAPTLGTQYF.

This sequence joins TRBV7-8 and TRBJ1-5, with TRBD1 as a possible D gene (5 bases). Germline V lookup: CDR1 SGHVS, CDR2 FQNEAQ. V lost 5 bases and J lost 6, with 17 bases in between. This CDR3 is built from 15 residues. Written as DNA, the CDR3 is TGTGCCAGCAGCCGCTCTGGGGGGGATGGTCAGCCCCAGCATTTT. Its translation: CASSRSGGDGQPQHF.

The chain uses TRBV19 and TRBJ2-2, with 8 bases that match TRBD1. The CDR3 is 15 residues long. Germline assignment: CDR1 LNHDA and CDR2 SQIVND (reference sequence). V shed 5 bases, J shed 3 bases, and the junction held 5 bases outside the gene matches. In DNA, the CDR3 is TGTGCCAGTAGTCTGCCAGGGGGCTACACCGGGGAGCTGTTTTTT. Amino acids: CASSLPGGYTGELFF.

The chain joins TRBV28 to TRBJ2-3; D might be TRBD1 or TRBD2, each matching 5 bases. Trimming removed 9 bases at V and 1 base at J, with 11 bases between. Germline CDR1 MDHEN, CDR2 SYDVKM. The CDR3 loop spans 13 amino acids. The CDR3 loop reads CASYLGGTDTQYF. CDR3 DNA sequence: TGTGCCAGTTACCTGGGGGGCACAGATACGCAGTATTTT.

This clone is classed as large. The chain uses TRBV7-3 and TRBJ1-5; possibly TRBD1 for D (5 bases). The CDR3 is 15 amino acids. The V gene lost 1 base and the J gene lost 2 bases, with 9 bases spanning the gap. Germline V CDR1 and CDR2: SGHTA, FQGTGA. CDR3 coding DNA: TGTGCCAGCAGCTTAAACGGAGGGGGCAATCAGCCCCAGCATTTT. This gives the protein CASSLNGGGNQPQHF.

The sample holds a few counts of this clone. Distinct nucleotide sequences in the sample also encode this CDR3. The CDR3 protein is CASGGDGHYEQYF. The CDR3 coding sequence is TGTGCCAGCGGAGGGGACGGACACTACGAGCAGTACTTC. The chain couples TRBV7-9 to TRBJ2-7, with D perhaps matching TRBD2 (6 bases). CDR1 is SEHNR and CDR2 is FQNEAQ in the germline V gene (reference sequence). This CDR3 has 13 amino acids. V was pared by 8 bases and J by 3 bases, with 14 bases between.